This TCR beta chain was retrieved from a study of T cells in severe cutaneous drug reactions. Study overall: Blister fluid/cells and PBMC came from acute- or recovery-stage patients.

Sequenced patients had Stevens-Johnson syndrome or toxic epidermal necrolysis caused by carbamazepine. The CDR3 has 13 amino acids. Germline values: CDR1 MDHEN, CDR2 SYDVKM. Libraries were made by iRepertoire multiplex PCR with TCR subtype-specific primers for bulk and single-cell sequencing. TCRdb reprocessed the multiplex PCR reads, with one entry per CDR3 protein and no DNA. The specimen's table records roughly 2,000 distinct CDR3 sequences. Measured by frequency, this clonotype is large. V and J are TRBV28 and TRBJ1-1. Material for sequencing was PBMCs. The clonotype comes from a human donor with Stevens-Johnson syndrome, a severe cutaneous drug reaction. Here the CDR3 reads CASSFVVGTEAFF.